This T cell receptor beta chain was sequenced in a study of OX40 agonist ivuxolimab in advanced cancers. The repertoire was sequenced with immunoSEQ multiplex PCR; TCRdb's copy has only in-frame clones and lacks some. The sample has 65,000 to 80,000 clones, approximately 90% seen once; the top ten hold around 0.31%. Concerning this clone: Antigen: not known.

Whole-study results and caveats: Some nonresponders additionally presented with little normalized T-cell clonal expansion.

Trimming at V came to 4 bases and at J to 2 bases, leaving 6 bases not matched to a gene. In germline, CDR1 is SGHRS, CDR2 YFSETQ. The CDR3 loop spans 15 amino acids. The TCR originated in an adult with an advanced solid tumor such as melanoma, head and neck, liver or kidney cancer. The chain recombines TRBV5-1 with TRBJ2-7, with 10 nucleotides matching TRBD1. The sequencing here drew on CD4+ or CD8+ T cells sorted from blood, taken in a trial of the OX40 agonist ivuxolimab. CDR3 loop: CASSLRGQGAYEQYF. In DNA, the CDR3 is TGCGCCAGCAGCCTTCGAGGACAGGGGGCCTACGAGCAGTACTTC.